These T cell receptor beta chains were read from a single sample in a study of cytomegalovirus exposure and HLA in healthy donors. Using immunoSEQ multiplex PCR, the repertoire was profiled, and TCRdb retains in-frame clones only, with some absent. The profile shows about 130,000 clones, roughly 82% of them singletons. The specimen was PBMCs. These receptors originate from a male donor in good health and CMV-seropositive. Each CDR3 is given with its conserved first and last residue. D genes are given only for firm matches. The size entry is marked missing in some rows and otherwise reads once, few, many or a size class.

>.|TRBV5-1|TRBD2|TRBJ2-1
CASSLAVTSGTYNEQFF
TGCGCCAGCAGCTTGGCCGTGACTAGCGGAACCTACAATGAGCAGTTCTTC
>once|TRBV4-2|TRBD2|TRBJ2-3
CASSQVSSGRAPDTQYF
TGTGCCAGCAGCCAAGTATCTAGCGGGAGGGCCCCAGATACGCAGTATTTT
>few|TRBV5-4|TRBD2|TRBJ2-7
CASSLGTSGIYEQYF
TGTGCCAGCAGCTTGGGGACTAGCGGGATCTACGAGCAGTACTTC
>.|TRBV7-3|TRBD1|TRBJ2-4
CASSLTGTGVNSQYF
TGTGCCAGCAGCTTAACAGGGACAGGGGTTAACAGTCAGTACTTC
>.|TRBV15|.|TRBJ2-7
CATSRGGTEQYF
TGTGCCACCAGCAGAGGAGGCACCGAGCAGTACTTC
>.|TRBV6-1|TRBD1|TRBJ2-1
CAIRGTGGPNEQFF
TGTGCCATCCGCGGGACAGGGGGCCCCAATGAGCAGTTCTTC
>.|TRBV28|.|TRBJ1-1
CASGEGMNTEAFF
TGTGCCAGCGGGGAGGGGATGAACACTGAAGCTTTCTTT
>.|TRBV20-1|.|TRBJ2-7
CSARLRSEQYF
TGCAGTGCTAGGCTTAGGAGCGAGCAGTACTTC
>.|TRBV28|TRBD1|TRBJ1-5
CASRQQGASNQPQHF
TGTGCCAGCAGACAACAGGGGGCGAGCAATCAGCCCCAGCATTTT
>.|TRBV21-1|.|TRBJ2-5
CASSKPGLAGERQETQYF
TGTGCCAGCAGCAAACCGGGACTAGCGGGAGAAAGGCAAGAGACCCAGTACTTC
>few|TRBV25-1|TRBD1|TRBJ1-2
CASSDGQGGGYTF
TGTGCCAGCAGTGACGGACAGGGTGGTGGCTACACCTTC
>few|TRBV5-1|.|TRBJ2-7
CASSLEPGRSYEQYF
TGCGCCAGCAGCTTGGAGCCAGGGAGGTCCTACGAGCAGTACTTC
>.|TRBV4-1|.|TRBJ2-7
CASSQDRTGYEQYF
TGCGCCAGCAGCCAAGATAGGACTGGCTACGAGCAGTACTTC
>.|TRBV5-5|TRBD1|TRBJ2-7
CASSATGVSEQYF
TGTGCCAGCAGCGCGACAGGGGTAAGCGAGCAGTACTTC
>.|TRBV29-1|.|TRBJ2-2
CSVEGGPGLLTGELFF
TGCAGCGTTGAAGGGGGACCGGGACTCCTCACCGGGGAGCTGTTTTTT
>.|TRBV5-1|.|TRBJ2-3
CASSLTSPTDTQYF
TGCGCCAGCAGCCTTACTAGCCCCACAGATACGCAGTATTTT
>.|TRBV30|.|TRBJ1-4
CAWSVGPNEKLFF
TGTGCCTGGAGTGTGGGGCCTAATGAAAAACTGTTTTTT
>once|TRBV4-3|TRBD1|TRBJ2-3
CASSQARGRDTQYF
TGCGCCAGCAGCCAAGCCAGGGGGCGTGATACGCAGTATTTT
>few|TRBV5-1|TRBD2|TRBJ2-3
CASSLDGTSGIGDTQYF
TGCGCCAGCAGCTTGGACGGGACTAGCGGGATCGGAGATACGCAGTATTTT
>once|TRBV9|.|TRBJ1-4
CASNSHGQTNEKLFF
TGTGCCAGCAACTCCCACGGACAGACTAATGAAAAACTGTTTTTT
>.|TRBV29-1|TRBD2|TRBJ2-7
CSVEDVRGGTWEQYF
TGCAGCGTTGAAGATGTACGGGGGGGAACTTGGGAGCAGTACTTC
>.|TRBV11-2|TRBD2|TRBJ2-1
CASSPGLAWGNEQFF
TGTGCCAGCAGCCCCGGACTAGCGTGGGGGAATGAGCAGTTCTTC
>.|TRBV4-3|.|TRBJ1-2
CASSPHSQGKDGYTF
TGCGCCAGCAGCCCCCACTCACAGGGAAAGGATGGCTACACCTTC
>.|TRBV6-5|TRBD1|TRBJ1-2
CASSYSRTGFYGYTF
TGTGCCAGCAGTTACTCAAGGACAGGGTTCTATGGCTACACCTTC